Following are 24 T cell receptor beta chains from one sample sequenced in a study of T-cell reconstitution after alpha-beta-depleted transplantation in children. TCRbeta library preparation incorporated unique molecular identifiers. MiXCR was run by TCRdb on the PCR reads, yielding one entry per CDR3 protein. The sample yields fewer than 700,000 distinct CDR3 sequences, under 15% seen once. The source was PBMCs, mostly from graft donor cells, collected 360 days after TCRalphabeta/CD19-depleted stem cell transplant. These receptors were obtained from a male patient younger than 18 who had a stem cell transplant for acute myeloid leukemia, so the T cells may come from the graft donor.

This clonotype has a count of ten or more. The V and J genes are TRBV20-1 and TRBJ2-7; D uncertain. This CDR3 has 11 residues. Germline values: CDR1 DFQATT, CDR2 SNEGSKA (reference sequence). With 3 bases removed from V and 6 bases from J, the gap between germline ends came to 9 bases. For the CDR3, the DNA is TGCAGTGCTAGTGTGCGAGGCGAGCAGTACTTC. Amino acids: CSASVRGEQYF.

This clonotype came up many times. The J gene is TRBJ2-2, the V gene TRBV7-3; 11 bases line up with TRBD2. This CDR3 is built from 20 residues. In germline, CDR1 is SGHTA, CDR2 FQGTGA. The J segment lost 2 bases and the V segment lost 1 base, leaving 12 bases of the junction unmatched. This CDR3 is CASSLRSGLAEGLNTGELFF. CDR3 bases: TGTGCCAGCAGCTTAAGGTCGGGACTAGCGGAGGGGTTAAACACCGGGGAGCTGTTTTTT.

This clonotype has just a few counts. V gene TRBV28 combines with J gene TRBJ2-5, with D possibly TRBD1 on 6 matching bases. The length of the CDR3 is 14 residues. V dropped 3 bases and J dropped 0 bases, with 8 bases sitting between them. Germline assignment: CDR1 MDHEN and CDR2 SYDVKM. For the CDR3, the DNA is TGTGCCAGCAGTTTTGGGACACACCAAGAGACCCAGTACTTC. Amino acid sequence: CASSFGTHQETQYF.

The chain links TRBV6-1 to TRBJ2-4, with TRBD1 matching over 12 bases. Germline V gives CDR1 MNHNS, CDR2 SASEGT. With V trimmed by 6 bases and J by 5 bases, 5 bases remained unmatched. The CDR3 is made up of 15 amino acids. The CDR3 sequence is CASRGTGGTENIQYF. The CDR3 DNA sequence: TGTGCCAGCAGGGGGACAGGGGGCACCGAAAACATTCAGTACTTC.

This clonotype was seen a handful of times. J is TRBJ2-1 and V is TRBV6-5, with TRBD2 matching 10 bases. The CDR3 spans 16 residues. With V trimmed by 4 bases and J by 8 bases, 11 bases remained unmatched. Germline V lookup: CDR1 MNHEY, CDR2 SVGAGI. The CDR3 is CASSSIPAGGPYEQFF. In DNA, the CDR3 is TGTGCCAGCAGTTCTATTCCAGCGGGAGGGCCGTATGAGCAGTTCTTC.

This clonotype occurred many times. The chain carries TRBV5-1 and TRBJ2-2, with D uncertain. The ends were cut back, 1 base at V and 0 bases at J, with 4 bases in the middle. There are 14 residues in the CDR3. CDR1 and CDR2 (germline): SGHRS, YFSETQ. CDR3 residues: CASSLFANTGELFF. For the CDR3, the DNA is TGCGCCAGCAGCTTGTTTGCGAACACCGGGGAGCTGTTTTTT.

This clonotype was found many times. V usage is TRBV6-5 and J usage is TRBJ1-1, with 7 bases identical to TRBD1. The CDR3 loop spans 14 amino acids. V lost 6 bases to trimming and J lost 0 bases; unmatched junction nucleotides: 4. In germline, CDR1 is MNHEY, CDR2 SVGAGI. In DNA, the CDR3 is TGTGCCAGCAGAGGACAGGCGATGAACACTGAAGCTTTCTTT. This translates into CASRGQAMNTEAFF.

This clonotype was seen only a few times. This chain joins TRBV29-1 and TRBJ1-2; possibly TRBD1 for D (6 bases). Germline CDR1 is SQVTM and CDR2 is ANQGSEA. The CDR3 is made up of 14 amino acids. The V end lost 6 bases, the J end lost 4 bases, and 18 bases lay between the germline ends. Here the CDR3 reads CSVQPQGRGYGYTF. CDR3 in DNA: TGCAGCGTACAACCCCAGGGGCGCGGCTATGGCTACACCTTC.

In its sample, this clonotype was seen many times. V and J are TRBV28 and TRBJ1-6; D may be TRBD1 (5 bases). Trimming removed 3 bases at V and 15 bases at J, with 18 bases between. The CDR3 has 14 amino acids. Germline V gene data show CDR1 as MDHEN and CDR2 as SYDVKM. CDR3 sequence: CASSFYRDPLHLHF. In DNA, the CDR3 is TGTGCCAGCAGTTTCTACCGGGACCCACTCCACCTCCACTTT. The variable domain in full, completed from reference TRBV28 and TRBJ1-6, reads DVKVTQSSRYLVKRTGEKVFLECVQDMDHENMFWYRQDPGLGLRLIYFSYDVKMKEKGDIPEGYSVSREKKERFSLILESASTNQTSMYLCASSFYRDPLHLHFGNGTRLTVT.

This clonotype was seen repeatedly, ten times or more. The chain uses TRBV28 and TRBJ2-4; the match to TRBD2 covers 12 bases. Trimming cost V 5 bases and J 6 bases; bases outside gene matches: 11. CDR1 is MDHEN, CDR2 SYDVKM, per germline. This CDR3 region has 17 residues. The CDR3 DNA is TGTGCCAGCAGTCCAAGGGCCCCACTAGCGGGAGGAAACATTCAGTACTTC. Translated: CASSPRAPLAGGNIQYF.

The V gene is TRBV3-1, the J gene TRBJ2-7; no firm D call. CDR1 is LGHDT and CDR2 is YNNKEL in the germline V gene (reference sequence). V lost 3 bases, J lost 3 bases, and 9 bases lay in between. CDR3 length equals 13 residues. The CDR3 here is CASSHEENYEQYF. As DNA, the CDR3 is TGTGCCAGCAGCCACGAAGAGAACTACGAGCAGTACTTC.

The chain carries TRBV11-3 and TRBJ1-2; TRBD1 matches 7 bases. The CDR3 is made up of 15 amino acids. The trim removed 3 bases at V and 6 bases at J, leaving 10 bases unmatched. Looked up from germline, CDR1 is SGHNT and CDR2 is YENEEA. The DNA for the CDR3 is TGTGCCAGCAGCTTTATCGGACAGGACCGTCATGGCTACACCTTC. Translated: CASSFIGQDRHGYTF.

The gene calls are TRBV7-6 and TRBJ1-5; 7 positions agree with TRBD1. Germline V gene data show CDR1 as SGHVS and CDR2 as FNYEAQ. This CDR3 is built from 15 residues. J lost 3 bases, V lost 5 bases, and 7 bases had no gene match. This CDR3 reads CASSPKTGNNQPQHF. In DNA form, the CDR3 reads TGTGCCAGCAGCCCCAAGACAGGGAACAATCAGCCCCAGCATTTT. Complete variable domain (other parts from reference TRBV7-6 and TRBJ1-5): GAGVSQSPRYKVTKRGQDVALRCDPISGHVSLYWYRQALGQGPEFLTYFNYEAQQDKSGLPNDRFSAERPEGSISTLTIQRTEQRDSAMYRCASSPKTGNNQPQHFGDGTRLSIL.

This chain connects TRBV7-3 to TRBJ2-7; 7 bases are shared with TRBD1. The length of the CDR3 is 13 residues. Germline V gene lookup returns CDR1 SGHTA and CDR2 FQGTGA. V lost 4 bases to trimming and J lost 5 bases; unmatched junction nucleotides: 5. The CDR3 DNA follows: TGTGCCAGCAGCTCCCGAGGGGGCCACGAGCAGTACTTC. Translating it yields CASSSRGGHEQYF.

This clonotype was seen many times. The junction and the germline gene differ at one end; a read error may be behind it. The V gene is TRBV7-7, the J gene TRBJ2-5; possibly TRBD1 for D (6 bases). The CDR3 extends over 15 amino acids. Germline loops: CDR1 SSHAT, CDR2 FNYEAQ (reference sequence). In DNA form, the CDR3 reads TGTGCTAGCAGCTTAGTTGAGACAGGAAAAGAGACCCAGTACTTC. Protein product: CASSLVETGKETQYF. Full variable domain (missing parts from reference TRBV7-7 and TRBJ2-5): GAGVSQSPRYKVTKRGQDVTLRCDPISSHATLYWYQQALGQGPEFLTYFNYEAQPDKSGLPSDRFSAERPEGSISTLTIQRTEQRDSAMYRCASSLVETGKETQYFGPGTRLLVL.

The gene calls are TRBV30 and TRBJ2-1; no clear D gene. The germline V gene encodes CDR1 GTSNPN and CDR2 SVGIG (reference sequence). Trimming took 7 bases from V and 0 from J, leaving 19 bases between them. The CDR3 spans 16 residues. The CDR3 region has the DNA TGTGCCTCAAGGGAACCGTTCGTAAGCTCCTACAATGAGCAGTTCTTC. Translation gives CASREPFVSSYNEQFF.

About this clonotype: The CDR3 does not close with the conserved phenylalanine or tryptophan, likely indicating a read error. This CDR3 reads CASSLTGNTGELFY. DNA of the CDR3: TGTGCCAGCAGCCTTACAGGGAACACCGGGGAGCTGTTTTAT. V usage is TRBV5-6 and J usage is TRBJ2-2; tentative D call: TRBD1 (5 bases). Germline CDR1 SGHDT, CDR2 YYEEEE. CDR3 length: 14 amino acids. V lost 4 bases and J lost 1, with 8 bases in between.

The J gene is TRBJ2-2, the V gene TRBV28, with a weak D call TRBD1 (5 bases). Germline V gene data show CDR1 as MDHEN and CDR2 as SYDVKM. The CDR3 runs 16 residues. V shed 7 bases and J shed 3 bases, with 18 bases lying between them. The CDR3 is CASTLLGRGYTGELFF. As DNA, the CDR3 is TGTGCCAGCACCCTTTTGGGGCGAGGTTACACCGGGGAGCTGTTTTTT.

This clonotype occurred many times. The chain employs TRBV5-1 and TRBJ2-1; D perhaps matches TRBD2 (5 bases). This CDR3 is built from 16 residues. Germline-derived CDR1 and CDR2 are SGHRS and YFSETQ. Trimming left V 0 bases short and J 2 bases short, with 12 bases between. The CDR3: CASSLVLANAYNEQFF. Here the CDR3 DNA reads TGCGCCAGCAGCTTGGTATTAGCGAACGCCTACAATGAGCAGTTCTTC.

This clonotype was counted between two and nine times. The chain links TRBV28 to TRBJ1-1; D uncertain. V lost 2 bases and J 1 base, leaving 8 bases between the germline ends. This CDR3 has 14 amino acids. CDR1 is MDHEN, CDR2 SYDVKM, per germline. The CDR3 reads CASSLIQKNTEAFF. The CDR3 bases are TGTGCCAGCAGTTTAATTCAGAAGAACACTGAAGCTTTCTTT.

This CDR3 is CASSYPRGPGANVLTF. Here the CDR3 DNA reads TGTGCCAGCAGTTACCCTAGGGGGCCTGGGGCCAACGTCCTGACTTTC. The chain combines TRBV6-5 with TRBJ2-6; 7 bases are a match to TRBD1. J gave up 2 bases and V 2 bases, and 3 bases lay outside the gene matches. The CDR3 is 16 residues long. Germline assignment: CDR1 MNHEY and CDR2 SVGAGI.

V usage is TRBV12-3 or TRBV12-4 and J usage is TRBJ2-1, with 8 nucleotides matching TRBD2. V gave up 3 bases and J gave up 3 bases; unmatched junction bases: 7. The length of the CDR3 is 16 residues. The CDR3 spells CASSLGLGSIYNEQFF. The CDR3 DNA is TGTGCCAGCAGTTTGGGACTAGGGTCAATCTACAATGAGCAGTTCTTC.

Ten or more counts support this clonotype. The chain is built from TRBV21-1 and TRBJ1-5; the D call in the table, TRBD1, was not verified against the DNA. TRBV21-1 is flagged as a pseudogene. This CDR3 has 17 residues. The DNA of the CDR3 is TGTGCCAGCACGCGGGGACAGGGGGCATATAGCAATCAGCCCCAGCATTTT. This codes for CASTRGQGAYSNQPQHF.

This clonotype was picked up a small number of times. The rearrangement uses TRBV7-8 and TRBJ2-1; TRBD2 agrees at 12 bases. Germline CDR1 reads SGHVS; CDR2 reads FQNEAQ. The CDR3 is 18 residues long. The ends lost 3 bases at V and 5 bases at J; junction bases unmatched: 11. The CDR3 is CASSFLSSSGRAHNEQFF. The CDR3 DNA reads TGTGCCAGCAGCTTCTTAAGCTCTAGCGGGAGGGCCCACAATGAGCAGTTCTTC.